These 12 T cell receptor beta chains share one sample of origin, sequenced in a study of T cells in Graves' hyperthyroidism and ophthalmopathy. The investigators amplified TCR beta CDR3 regions from RNA transcripts. RT-PCR in the first round (using the HTBI primer set) targeted the TCR CDR3. TCRdb recomputed calls from the multiplex PCR reads with MiXCR, one row per CDR3 protein. This table has about 690,000 distinct CDR3 sequences, approximately 15% appearing once. The sequenced material came from blood. The origin of the receptors is a man aged 50-60 years with Graves' hyperthyroidism.

This clonotype appeared many times. The V and J genes are TRBV29-1 and TRBJ2-1; possibly TRBD1 or TRBD2 for D (5 bases each). Trimming left V 4 bases short and J 5 bases short, with 15 bases between. The CDR3 has 14 amino acids. The V gene's germline CDR1 is SQVTM and CDR2 ANQGSEA. CDR3 in amino acids: CSVGRVGTNNEQFF. DNA for the CDR3: TGCAGCGTTGGGCGCGTAGGGACCAACAATGAGCAGTTCTTC.

This clonotype has a count of ten or more. The chain employs TRBV3-1 and TRBJ2-1; the D is unclear. CDR1 and CDR2 (germline): LGHDT, YNNKEL (reference sequence). V was trimmed by 1 base and J by 8 bases, leaving 15 bases between them. This CDR3 comprises 15 residues. The CDR3 region has the DNA TGTGCCAGCAGCCAAGGGTCAGCCAAGGGCGATGAGCAGTTCTTC. Its protein product is CASSQGSAKGDEQFF.

This sequence joins TRBV7-2 and TRBJ1-5; a possible D gene is TRBD1 (5 bases). Looked up from germline, CDR1 is SGHTA and CDR2 is FQGNSA. The CDR3 has 16 residues. V lost 1 base and J 7 bases, leaving 17 bases between the germline ends. Here the CDR3 DNA reads TGTGCCAGCAGCTTAGAGGGCTTGGGGGGAGGACAGCCCCAGCATTTT. Translated: CASSLEGLGGGQPQHF.

V usage is TRBV9 and J usage is TRBJ2-1, with 9 bases fitting TRBD1. This CDR3 has 15 residues. The V gene end was trimmed by 0 bases and the J gene end by 8 bases; junction bases not matched to a gene: 6. Germline assignment: CDR1 SGDLS and CDR2 YYNGEE. CDR3 nucleotides: TGTGCCAGCAGCGTAGAACAGGGGGCGATCGATGAGCAGTTCTTC. Amino acid sequence: CASSVEQGAIDEQFF. Complete variable domain (other parts from reference TRBV9 and TRBJ2-1): DSGVTQTPKHLITATGQRVTLRCSPRSGDLSVYWYQQSLDQGLQFLIQYYNGEERAKGNILERFSAQQFPDLHSELNLSSLELGDSALYFCASSVEQGAIDEQFFGPGTRLTVL.

Regarding this clonotype: With a much larger clone just one base away, this may be a read error. CDR3 residues: CASHPWREGVYEQYF. CDR3 DNA: TGTGCCAGCCACCCCTGGCGGGAGGGGGTCTACGAGCAGTACTTC. The rearrangement joins TRBV6-2 or TRBV6-3 to TRBJ2-7; 9 bases fit TRBD2. The trim removed 8 bases at V and 3 bases at J, leaving 11 bases unmatched. CDR1 and CDR2 from the germline V gene are MNHEY and SVGEGT. This CDR3 spans 15 amino acids.

Details on this clonotype: This sequence may be a read error, since a much larger clone differs from it by one base. This chain uses TRBV2 with TRBJ1-1; D perhaps matches TRBD1 (6 bases). Germline CDR1 reads SNHLY; CDR2 reads FYNNEI. The CDR3 has 15 amino acids. The CDR3 is CASREGQTMNTEAFF. CDR3 sequence (DNA): TGTGCCAGCAGGGAAGGACAGACGATGAACACTGAAGCTTTCTTT.

This clonotype was detected ten times or more. The chain links TRBV27 to TRBJ1-6; 7 positions match TRBD1. J was trimmed by 8 bases and V by 5 bases; bases with no gene match: 6. From germline, CDR1 is MNHEY and CDR2 SMNVEV (reference sequence). The CDR3 contains 14 residues. The CDR3 sequence is CASSITGADSPLHF. CDR3 DNA sequence: TGTGCCAGCAGTATAACAGGGGCAGATTCACCCCTCCACTTT.

This clonotype showed up many times. The rearrangement links TRBV12-3 or TRBV12-4 to TRBJ1-5, with D perhaps matching TRBD1 (5 bases). With 7 bases removed from V and 0 bases from J, the gap between germline ends came to 10 bases. There are 14 residues in the CDR3. CDR3 nucleotides: TGTGCCAGCACCGGGACGGTTAGCAATCAGCCCCAGCATTTT. As protein: CASTGTVSNQPQHF.

CDR3 nucleotide sequence: TGTGCCAGCGGTAGCGGGGTCTACAATGAGCAGTTCTTC. This gives the protein CASGSGVYNEQFF. The chain combines TRBV19 with TRBJ2-1; the match to TRBD2 covers 8 bases. The germline gives CDR1 LNHDA, CDR2 SQIVND (reference sequence). CDR3 size: 13 residues. The junction had 4 bases not matched to a gene; V was cut back by 9 bases and J by 3 bases.

The CDR3 DNA follows: TGTGCCAGCAGCTTGGTTACCCTATCCTCCTACGAGCAGTACTTC. It specifies CASSLVTLSSYEQYF. The rearrangement uses TRBV5-4 and TRBJ2-7; D is unresolved. The CDR3 is 15 amino acids. V was pared by 0 bases and J by 0 bases, with 10 bases between. The germline V gene has CDR1 SGHNT and CDR2 YYREEE (reference sequence).

This clonotype appeared many times. J is TRBJ2-7 and V is TRBV24-1; 15 positions match TRBD2. Trimming cost V 5 bases and J 1 base; bases outside gene matches: 5. Germline V gene sequence: CDR1 KGHDR, CDR2 SFDVKD. The CDR3 extends over 17 amino acids. CDR3 bases: TGTGCCACCAGTGGTCCGGGACTAGCGGGAGGTTCCTACGAGCAGTACTTC. Its protein is CATSGPGLAGGSYEQYF.

A few counts support this clonotype. Likely a read error: the CDR3 ends without its conserved phenylalanine or tryptophan. The rearrangement links TRBV20-1 to TRBJ1-2, with 7 bases lining up with TRBD1. Unmatched junction bases numbered 11, after V lost 6 bases and J lost 4 bases. This CDR3 is 14 amino acids long. Germline assignment: CDR1 DFQATT and CDR2 SNEGSKA (reference sequence). CDR3 DNA: TGCAGTGCCCGAGGGTCAGGGGGGATCTATGGCTACACCCTC. It yields the protein CSARGSGGIYGYTL.